This TCR beta chain was profiled in a study of T-cell memory formation after mild COVID-19. The CDR3 spans 14 residues. Germline V gene data show CDR1 as SEHNR and CDR2 as FQNEAQ (reference sequence). V was trimmed by 4 bases and J by 0 bases, leaving 7 bases between them. TCRdb ran MiXCR on the 5' RACE reads and lists one entry per CDR3 protein. The repertoire consists of under 150,000 distinct CDR3 sequences, with about 16% occurring once and the leading ten covering 11% to 15%. This clonotype occurred a few times. The sample taken for sequencing was PBMCs or a T cell subset sorted from them (not recorded which). J is TRBJ1-5 and V is TRBV7-9; D is ambiguous. This clonotype was obtained from an adult woman who had mild COVID-19 (a few samples of this study predate the infection). Cell type and time point are not known. CDR3 DNA sequence: TGTGCCAGCAGCTCCTCGCGTAGCAATCAGCCCCAGCATTTT. Protein sequence: CASSSSRSNQPQHF. Combining the CDR3 with reference TRBV7-9 and TRBJ1-5 gives the whole variable domain DTGVSQNPRHKITKRGQNVTFRCDPISEHNRLYWYRQTLGQGPEFLTYFQNEAQLEKSRLLSDRFSAERPKGSFSTLEIQRTEQGDSAMYLCASSSSRSNQPQHFGDGTRLSIL.